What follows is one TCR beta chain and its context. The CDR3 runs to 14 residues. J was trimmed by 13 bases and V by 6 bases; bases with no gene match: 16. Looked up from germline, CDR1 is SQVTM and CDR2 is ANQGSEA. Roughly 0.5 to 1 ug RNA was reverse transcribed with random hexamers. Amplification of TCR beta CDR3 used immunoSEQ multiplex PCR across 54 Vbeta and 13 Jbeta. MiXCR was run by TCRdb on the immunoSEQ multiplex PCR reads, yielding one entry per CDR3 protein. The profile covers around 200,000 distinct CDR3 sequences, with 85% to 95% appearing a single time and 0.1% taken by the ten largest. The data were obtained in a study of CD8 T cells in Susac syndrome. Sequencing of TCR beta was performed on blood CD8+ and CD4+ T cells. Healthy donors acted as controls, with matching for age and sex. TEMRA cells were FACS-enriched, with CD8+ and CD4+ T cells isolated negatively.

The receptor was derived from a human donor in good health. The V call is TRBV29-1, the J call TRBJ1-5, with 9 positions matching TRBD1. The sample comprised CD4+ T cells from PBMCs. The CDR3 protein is CSVGGQGVRTGQHF. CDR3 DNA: TGCAGCGTGGGGGGACAGGGTGTTCGCACAGGACAGCATTTT.